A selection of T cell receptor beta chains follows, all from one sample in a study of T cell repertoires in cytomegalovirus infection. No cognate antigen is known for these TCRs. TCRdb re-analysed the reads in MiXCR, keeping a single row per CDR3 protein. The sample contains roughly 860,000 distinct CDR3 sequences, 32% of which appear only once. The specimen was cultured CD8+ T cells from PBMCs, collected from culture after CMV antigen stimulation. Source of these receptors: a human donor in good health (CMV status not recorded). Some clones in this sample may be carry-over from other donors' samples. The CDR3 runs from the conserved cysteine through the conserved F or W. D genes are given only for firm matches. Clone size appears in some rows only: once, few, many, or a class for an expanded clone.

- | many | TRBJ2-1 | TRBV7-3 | TGTGCCAGCAGCTTAACAGGAAGTCTATGGAGGGATGAGCAGTTCTTC | CASSLTGSLWRDEQFF
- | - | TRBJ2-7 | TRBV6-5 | TGTGCCAGCAGTTACGGAATAGGGGCCGAGCAGTACTTC | CASSYGIGAEQYF
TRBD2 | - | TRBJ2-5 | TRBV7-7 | TGTGCTAGCAGCTCGACTAGCGGGGGGGCCAAGACCCAGTACTTC | CASSSTSGGAKTQYF
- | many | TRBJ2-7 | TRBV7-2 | TGTGCCAGCAGCTTCCTAGGGAATCAATACGAGCAGTACTTC | CASSFLGNQYEQYF
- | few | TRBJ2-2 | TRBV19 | TGTGCCAGTCGCTCCGGGGCCTGGGCCAGCGGGGAGCTGTTTTTT | CASRSGAWASGELFF
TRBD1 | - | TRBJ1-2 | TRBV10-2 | TGCGCCAGCGGGGACAGGGCTAACTATGGCTACACCTTC | CASGDRANYGYTF
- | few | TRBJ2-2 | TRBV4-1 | TGCGCCAGCAGCCTTTCGGCTTCCGGGGAGCTGTTTTTT | CASSLSASGELFF
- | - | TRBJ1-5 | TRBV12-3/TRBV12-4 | TGTGCCAGTGGGGGTTATAGCAATCAGCCCCAGCATTTT | CASGGYSNQPQHF
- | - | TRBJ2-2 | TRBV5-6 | TGTGCCAGCAGCCCGGTGAGCGACACCGGGGAGCTGTTTTTT | CASSPVSDTGELFF
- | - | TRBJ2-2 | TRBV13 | TGTGCCAGCAGCTTATTTCTCCAAAGTGGCACCGGGGAGCTGTTTTTT | CASSLFLQSGTGELFF
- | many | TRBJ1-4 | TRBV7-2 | TGTGCCAGCAGCTCAGGGAGAACTAATGAAAAACTGTTTTTT | CASSSGRTNEKLFF
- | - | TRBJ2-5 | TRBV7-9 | TGTGCCAGCAGTTTAGGTATCCACGACTTGGAGGAGACCCAGTACTTC | CASSLGIHDLEETQYF
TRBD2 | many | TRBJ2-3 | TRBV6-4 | TGTGCCAGCAGTGACTCTCGGGAGGGCACAGATACGCAGTATTTT | CASSDSREGTDTQYF
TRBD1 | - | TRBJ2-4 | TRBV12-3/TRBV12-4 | TGTGCCAGCAGTAGTACTGGACAGGGAATAGAAAACATTCAGTACTTC | CASSSTGQGIENIQYF
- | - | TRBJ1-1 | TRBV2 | TGTGCCAGTTCCCTCCCGGGGGACGTGAACACTGAAGCTTTCTTT | CASSLPGDVNTEAFF
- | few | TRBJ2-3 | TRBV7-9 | TGTGCCAGCAGCTTACTGGGGTCCTCTAGCACAGATACGCAGTATTTT | CASSLLGSSSTDTQYF
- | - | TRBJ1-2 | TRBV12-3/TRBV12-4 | TGTGCCAGCAGCCCAGGGTATTTTTATGGCTACACCTTC | CASSPGYFYGYTF
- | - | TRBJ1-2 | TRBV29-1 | TGCAGCGTTTTCGATGGATGGGGGTATGGCTACACCTTC | CSVFDGWGYGYTF
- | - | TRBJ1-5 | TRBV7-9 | TGTGCCAGCAGCGATGGGGGTCGCAATCAGCCCCAGCATTTT | CASSDGGRNQPQHF